The source of this T cell receptor beta chain is a study of T cell responses to AZD1222 COVID-19 vaccine. Findings and limits, study-wide: Spike-specific TCR breadth rose after two AZD1222 doses, and depth rose as well. Close to half of spike-specific TCRs reportedly recognize unmutated variant regions. Most donors were white British and more were female, and clonal diversity was possibly underestimated.

Measured with immunoSEQ multiplex PCR; TCRdb has only the in-frame clones, and not every one. The data show 120,000 or so clones, about 90% seen once. To note about this clone: Its matching antigen is unknown.

The source material was peripheral blood, sampled on day 0 of AZD1222 vaccination. This clonotype originated in an adult in good health.

The CDR3 here is CASSFTDRGNTEAFF. In DNA, the CDR3 is TGTGCCAGCAGTTTTACGGACAGGGGAAACACTGAAGCTTTCTTT. The V gene is TRBV5-5, the J gene TRBJ1-1; 9 bases are shared with TRBD1. Germline V gene data show CDR1 as SGHKS and CDR2 as YYEKEE (reference sequence). CDR3 length: 15 residues. V shed 5 bases, J shed 2 bases, and the junction held 7 bases outside the gene matches.